The 20 T cell receptor beta chains given below trace back to one sample, sequenced in a study of CD8 T cells in ankylosing spondylitis (dated by TCRdb to about 2017). The method was 5' RACE. Sequencing took place on an Illumina HiSeq 2500. The raw public reads went through TCRdb reprocessing: fastp at Q25, MiXCR clone calling, in-frame beta chains kept. Rows with one shared CDR3 protein collapse into an entry with the most common genes and DNA. The sample table contains 130,000 or so distinct CDR3 sequences; only one count was recorded for roughly 7.3% of them. The top ten clonotypes cover 12% of the sample. Sequencing input: blood, either unsorted or a sorted T cell fraction (not recorded which). Source of these receptors: a male donor with ankylosing spondylitis or in good health (not recorded which).

This clonotype was counted ten times or more. CDR3: CASSLANGITGELFF. As DNA, the CDR3 is TGCGCCAGCAGCTTGGCTAACGGGATCACCGGGGAGCTGTTTTTT. The chain recombines TRBV5-1 with TRBJ2-2; tentatively, D is TRBD2 (5 bases). Germline CDR1 SGHRS, CDR2 YFSETQ. V lost 0 bases to trimming and J lost 4 bases, with 10 bases between them. The CDR3 runs 15 residues.

In its sample, this clonotype was seen many times. The rearrangement joins TRBV5-5 to TRBJ2-2; possibly TRBD1 or TRBD2 for D (6 bases each). Germline-derived CDR1 and CDR2 are SGHKS and YYEKEE (reference sequence). This CDR3 region has 15 residues. Trimming took 4 bases from V and 3 from J, leaving 13 bases between them. The CDR3 spells CASSPQGLDTGELFF. The DNA for the CDR3 is TGTGCCAGCAGCCCACAGGGACTCGACACCGGGGAGCTGTTTTTT.

This clonotype was seen repeatedly, ten times or more. The V and J genes are TRBV7-6 and TRBJ1-2; D perhaps matches TRBD1 (6 bases). The CDR3 extends over 16 amino acids. V was pared by 5 bases and J by 7 bases, with 23 bases between. Germline lookup yields CDR1 SGHVS and CDR2 FNYEAQ. Here the CDR3 reads CASSQTPGHGAGGYTF. The CDR3 DNA is TGTGCCAGCAGCCAAACTCCGGGACACGGCGCTGGTGGCTACACCTTC.

This clonotype was seen ten or more times. This sequence joins TRBV7-9 and TRBJ2-5, with D perhaps matching TRBD2 (5 bases). Germline CDR1 reads SEHNR; CDR2 reads FQNEAQ (reference sequence). The V end lost 2 bases, the J end lost 3 bases, and 7 bases lay between the germline ends. CDR3 length: 13 residues. This CDR3 is CASSLNGKETQYF. The DNA of the CDR3 is TGTGCCAGCAGCTTAAACGGGAAAGAGACCCAGTACTTC.

This clonotype was observed at least ten times. The J gene is TRBJ2-7, the V gene TRBV27; D gene uncertain. Per the germline V gene, CDR1 is MNHEY and CDR2 is SMNVEV (reference sequence). CDR3 length equals 13 residues. V lost 3 bases, J lost 2 bases, and 8 bases lay in between. The CDR3: CASSLGYTYEQYF. In DNA, the CDR3 is TGTGCCAGCAGTTTGGGTTACACCTACGAGCAGTACTTC.

This clonotype was counted many times. The gene calls are TRBV5-5 and TRBJ1-5; D is possibly TRBD1 (5 bases). Germline CDR1 is SGHKS and CDR2 is YYEKEE (reference sequence). The CDR3 totals 15 residues. The V end was cut by 0 bases, the J end by 1 base, with 8 bases between. CDR3 residues: CASSLVAGSNQPQHF. DNA of the CDR3: TGTGCCAGCAGCTTGGTAGCAGGGAGCAATCAGCCCCAGCATTTT.

This clonotype was observed at least ten times. The chain carries TRBV5-1 and TRBJ2-5, with a tentative D call TRBD2 (5 bases). CDR1 and CDR2 from the germline V gene are SGHRS and YFSETQ. V lost 0 bases and J 4 bases, leaving 7 bases between the germline ends. This CDR3 contains 13 residues. CDR3 sequence reads: CASSLGLPETQYF. The CDR3, as DNA: TGCGCCAGCAGCTTGGGACTACCAGAGACCCAGTACTTC.

The chain carries TRBV20-1 and TRBJ2-1; TRBD2 is a possible D gene (6 bases). From germline, CDR1 is DFQATT and CDR2 SNEGSKA (reference sequence). The length of the CDR3 is 13 residues. The ends were cut back, 3 bases at V and 2 bases at J, with 8 bases in the middle. CDR3 nucleotides: TGCAGTGCTAGCGGGGGTGCCTACAATGAGCAGTTCTTC. Amino acids: CSASGGAYNEQFF.

V is TRBV28 and J is TRBJ2-1; either TRBD1 or TRBD2 may fit D (5 bases each). This CDR3 has 17 residues. The V end was cut by 2 bases, the J end by 0 bases, with 14 bases between. Germline V CDR1 and CDR2: MDHEN, SYDVKM. The CDR3 is CASSLIPGAGSYNEQFF. As DNA, the CDR3 is TGTGCCAGCAGTTTAATTCCCGGGGCCGGCTCCTACAATGAGCAGTTCTTC.

This clonotype has more than one count but fewer than ten. This sequence joins TRBV2 and TRBJ1-1; unclear D gene. Germline V gene lookup returns CDR1 SNHLY and CDR2 FYNNEI. This CDR3 is built from 13 residues. Trimming stripped 4 bases from V and 1 base from J, with 7 bases between. CDR3 sequence reads: CASSADTNTEAFF. CDR3 DNA: TGTGCCAGCAGTGCTGATACGAACACTGAAGCTTTCTTT.

This clonotype was recorded many times. V is TRBV28 and J is TRBJ2-5; D gene ambiguous. The germline gives CDR1 MDHEN, CDR2 SYDVKM. V shed 1 base and J shed 3 bases, with 6 bases lying between them. This CDR3 has 13 residues. The CDR3, as DNA: TGTGCCAGCAGTTTATCCCCAAAAGAGACCCAGTACTTC. Translating it yields CASSLSPKETQYF.

Only a few counts were recorded for this clonotype. The J gene is TRBJ2-1, the V gene TRBV27, with D perhaps TRBD2 (6 bases). Germline V CDR1 and CDR2: MNHEY, SMNVEV (reference sequence). CDR3 length: 17 amino acids. V dropped 6 bases and J dropped 1 base, with 19 bases sitting between them. CDR3 coding DNA: TGTGCCAGCAGGGCCCGACTCCTAGCGCGGTCCTACAATGAGCAGTTCTTC. This gives the protein CASRARLLARSYNEQFF.

At least ten counts were recorded for this clonotype. The rearrangement links TRBV5-6 to TRBJ2-7; 9 bases align to TRBD1. There are 13 residues in the CDR3. V gave up 3 bases and J gave up 5 bases; unmatched junction bases: 3. The germline gives CDR1 SGHDT, CDR2 YYEEEE. As DNA, the CDR3 is TGTGCCAGCAGCTGGGGACAGGGCAACGAGCAGTACTTC. Translation gives CASSWGQGNEQYF.

This clonotype was observed many times. The J gene is TRBJ1-1, the V gene TRBV20-1; D unresolved. CDR3 length equals 12 residues. The germline V gene encodes CDR1 DFQATT and CDR2 SNEGSKA (reference sequence). V dropped 4 bases and J dropped 4 bases, with 10 bases sitting between them. The CDR3 coding sequence is TGCAGTGCTACCCCTGGGTTCACTGAAGCTTTCTTT. Its protein product is CSATPGFTEAFF.

The J gene is TRBJ2-3, the V gene TRBV6-1; D possibly uses TRBD1 or TRBD2 (5 bases each). The length of the CDR3 is 15 residues. Trimming left V 5 bases short and J 6 bases short, with 18 bases between. The germline CDR1 and CDR2 sequences are MNHNS and SASEGT. The CDR3 bases are TGTGCCAGCAGTCCTCCGGGACGCCGGACGGATACGCAGTATTTT. It encodes CASSPPGRRTDTQYF.

This clonotype was counted many times. The chain joins TRBV6-1 to TRBJ2-7; 7 bases align to TRBD2. V was pared by 6 bases and J by 2 bases, with 7 bases of the junction left unmatched. This CDR3 is 14 amino acids long. Germline V lookup: CDR1 MNHNS, CDR2 SASEGT. CDR3 sequence: CASRARGGTYEQYF. For the CDR3, the DNA is TGTGCCAGCAGGGCCCGCGGGGGTACCTACGAGCAGTACTTC.

This clonotype has ten or more counts. The genes are TRBV20-1 and TRBJ1-1, with D possibly being TRBD1 (5 bases). The V gene's germline CDR1 is DFQATT and CDR2 SNEGSKA (reference sequence). The length of the CDR3 is 11 residues. The CDR3 DNA sequence: TGCAGGGGGGGACGGAACACTGAAGCTTTCTTT. Its translation: CRGGRNTEAFF.

This clonotype was seen at least ten times. This rearrangement joins TRBV5-1 to TRBJ2-1, with 11 bases matching TRBD2. The CDR3 totals 17 residues. The junction had 7 bases not matched to a gene; V was cut back by 1 base and J by 4 bases. Germline assignment: CDR1 SGHRS and CDR2 YFSETQ. The CDR3 region is CASSLQVAGGPYNEQFF. The CDR3, as DNA: TGCGCCAGCAGCTTGCAGGTAGCGGGAGGGCCGTACAATGAGCAGTTCTTC.

This clonotype was recorded many times. This chain uses TRBV12-3 or TRBV12-4 with TRBJ1-2, with D tentatively TRBD1 (6 bases). CDR3 length: 14 residues. V was pared by 1 base and J by 2 bases, with 8 bases between. The CDR3 bases are TGTGCCAGCAGTTTAGGCCAGGGGAACTATGGCTACACCTTC. Translating it yields CASSLGQGNYGYTF.

The sample holds many counts of this clonotype. V and J are TRBV9 and TRBJ1-2; D possibly corresponds to TRBD1 (5 bases). Trimming took 10 bases from V and 2 from J, leaving 12 bases between them. Germline CDR1 reads SGDLS; CDR2 reads YYNGEE. This CDR3 has 12 residues. The CDR3 bases are TGTGCCTCCCGGGGGGGGAACTATGGCTACACCTTC. It encodes CASRGGNYGYTF.